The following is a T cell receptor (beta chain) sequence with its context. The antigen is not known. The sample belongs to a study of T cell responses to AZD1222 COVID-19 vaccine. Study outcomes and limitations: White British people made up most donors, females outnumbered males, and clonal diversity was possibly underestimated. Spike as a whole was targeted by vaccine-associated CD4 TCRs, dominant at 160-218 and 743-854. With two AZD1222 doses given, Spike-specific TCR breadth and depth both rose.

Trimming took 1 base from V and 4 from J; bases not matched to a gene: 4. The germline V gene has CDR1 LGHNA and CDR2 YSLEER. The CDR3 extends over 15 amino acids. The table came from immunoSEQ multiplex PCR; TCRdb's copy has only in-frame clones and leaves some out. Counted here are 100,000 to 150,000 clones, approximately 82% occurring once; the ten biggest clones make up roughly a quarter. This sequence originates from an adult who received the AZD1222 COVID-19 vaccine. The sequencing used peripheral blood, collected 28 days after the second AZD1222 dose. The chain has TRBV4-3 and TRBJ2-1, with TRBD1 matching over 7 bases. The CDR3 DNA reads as TGCGCCAGCAGCCAAGGGACAGGCCGTTACAATGAGCAGTTCTTC. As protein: CASSQGTGRYNEQFF.